This TCR beta chain was documented in a study of cytomegalovirus exposure and HLA in healthy donors. The CDR3 has 13 amino acids. Germline values: CDR1 MNHEY, CDR2 SVGAGI. V was trimmed by 6 bases and J by 4 bases, leaving 12 bases between them. Produced via immunoSEQ multiplex PCR; TCRdb's table is partial and in-frame only. The sample includes 150,000 to 200,000 clones, about 87% of them seen just once. The sequencing input was PBMCs. The rearrangement uses TRBV6-5 and TRBJ1-1, with D perhaps matching TRBD1 (6 bases). The TCR was taken from a young woman in good health and CMV-seronegative. CDR3 residues: CASSRDRSTEAFF. The CDR3, as DNA: TGTGCCAGCAGCCGAGACAGGAGCACTGAAGCTTTCTTT.